These 10 T cell receptor beta chains share one sample of origin, sequenced in a study of blood T cell repertoires in COVID-19. TCRdb keeps only in-frame clones here, not all; method: immunoSEQ multiplex PCR. The table shows just under 350,000 clones, with about 93% occurring only once. Sequenced material: peripheral blood. These receptors came from a young woman who had recovered from COVID-19.

The chain carries TRBV24-1 and TRBJ2-3; D unclear. This CDR3 has 15 amino acids. The V end was cut by 1 base, the J end by 0 bases, with 7 bases between. CDR1 is KGHDR, CDR2 SFDVKD, per germline. The CDR3 here is CATSDFRRSTDTQYF. Written as DNA, the CDR3 is TGTGCCACCAGTGATTTCCGGCGGAGCACAGATACGCAGTATTTT.

The J gene is TRBJ2-4, the V gene TRBV7-2, with D unresolved. Trimming took off 3 bases at V and 3 bases at J, with 3 bases between the two ends. This CDR3 contains 12 residues. Germline V gene sequence: CDR1 SGHTA, CDR2 FQGNSA. This CDR3 reads CASSFSKNIQYF. CDR3 nucleotide sequence: TGTGCCAGCAGCTTCAGCAAAAACATTCAGTACTTC.

The V call is TRBV7-6, the J call TRBJ2-1, with D possibly being TRBD2 (6 bases). The CDR3 length is 16 residues. Trimming stripped 5 bases from V and 6 bases from J, with 20 bases between. Germline CDR1 SGHVS, CDR2 FNYEAQ. The CDR3 is CASSLPSGGLGNEQFF. As DNA, the CDR3 is TGTGCCAGCAGCCTTCCATCCGGGGGTCTCGGCAATGAGCAGTTCTTC.

This rearrangement joins TRBV18 to TRBJ2-2; maybe TRBD1 (6 bases). V was pared by 0 bases and J by 4 bases, with 9 bases between. CDR1 and CDR2 (germline): KGHSH, LQKENI. This CDR3 has 15 residues. The CDR3 sequence is CASSPPYRATGELFF. CDR3 bases: TGTGCCAGCTCACCACCGTACAGGGCCACCGGGGAGCTGTTTTTT. The full variable domain, in which reference TRBV18 and TRBJ2-2 provide the parts outside the CDR3, is NAGVMQNPRHLVRRRGQEARLRCSPMKGHSHVYWYRQLPEEGLKFMVYLQKENIIDESGMPKERFSAEFPKEGPSILRIQQVVRGDSAAYFCASSPPYRATGELFFGEGSRLTVL.

The V gene is TRBV10-1, the J gene TRBJ2-7, with TRBD1 matching 9 bases. The CDR3 contains 15 residues. CDR1 and CDR2 from the germline V gene are WNHNN and SYGVQD (reference sequence). Losses at the gene ends were 6 bases for V and 6 bases for J; bases not matched to a gene: 12. This CDR3 reads CASRTGTGSVPEQYV. CDR3 nucleotide sequence: TGCGCCAGCAGGACCGGGACAGGGTCCGTTCCCGAGCAGTACGTC.

The chain has TRBV6-5 and TRBJ1-2; 8 bases map to TRBD1. This CDR3 spans 15 amino acids. V trimming: 5 bases; J trimming: 4 bases; junction bases outside the gene matches: 9. Germline-derived CDR1 and CDR2 are MNHEY and SVGAGI. The CDR3 reads CASSRQGLPPYGYTF. Here the CDR3 DNA reads TGTGCCAGCAGTAGACAGGGGCTCCCCCCCTATGGCTACACCTTC.

V usage is TRBV27 and J usage is TRBJ1-1, with D possibly being TRBD1 (5 bases). Germline CDR1 is MNHEY and CDR2 is SMNVEV (reference sequence). V was clipped by 6 bases and J by 6 bases, with 14 bases between them. The CDR3 sequence is 13 residues long. CDR3 in amino acids: CASRRTGHAEAFF. Here the CDR3 DNA reads TGTGCCAGCAGGCGCACAGGTCACGCTGAAGCTTTCTTT.

This sequence joins TRBV7-2 and TRBJ1-3; D uncertain. The CDR3 runs 13 residues. Trimming removed 1 base at V and 4 bases at J, with 5 bases between. Per germline, CDR1 SGHTA and CDR2 FQGNSA. The CDR3 here is CASSLDEGNTIYF. DNA of the CDR3: TGTGCCAGCAGCTTAGATGAGGGAAACACCATATATTTT. The complete variable domain, with remaining parts taken from reference TRBV7-2 and TRBJ1-3, reads GAGVSQSPSNKVTEKGKDVELRCDPISGHTALYWYRQSLGQGLEFLIYFQGNSAPDKSGLPSDRFSAERTGGSVSTLTIQRTQQEDSAVYLCASSLDEGNTIYFGEGSWLTVV.

The CDR3 coding sequence is TGTGCCAGCAGCACAGGGACAGGGGTTACGAACACTGAAGCTTTCTTT. Its translation is CASSTGTGVTNTEAFF. The chain carries TRBV7-9 and TRBJ1-1, with 10 positions matching TRBD1. Germline V gene sequence: CDR1 SEHNR, CDR2 FQNEAQ (reference sequence). V gave up 5 bases and J gave up 1 base; unmatched junction bases: 7. CDR3 length: 16 amino acids.

The CDR3 here is CASSIDYGPYGYTF. CDR3 bases: TGTGCCAGTAGTATTGACTACGGGCCCTATGGCTACACCTTC. The chain is built from TRBV19 and TRBJ1-2; D ambiguous. This CDR3 is built from 14 residues. From germline, CDR1 is LNHDA and CDR2 SQIVND (reference sequence). V lost 3 bases to trimming and J lost 4 bases, with 12 bases between them.